This entry lists 15 T cell receptor beta chains sequenced from one sample in a study of blood T cell repertoires in COVID-19. Sequencing used immunoSEQ multiplex PCR; TCRdb keeps in-frame clones, though not all of them. This sample carries around 200,000 clones, about 88% of them seen once, and the ten largest clones take 1.9%. Sequencing used peripheral blood. These receptors all come from a man aged 35 to 55 with active or convalescent COVID-19.

V is TRBV5-4 and J is TRBJ1-2; D possibly corresponds to TRBD1 (5 bases). CDR3 length: 13 residues. The germline V and J ends were trimmed by 0 bases and 6 bases, with 9 bases remaining between them. Germline CDR1 reads SGHNT; CDR2 reads YYREEE (reference sequence). The CDR3 DNA sequence: TGTGCCAGCAGCTTGGAGCGGGGGGATGGCTACACCTTC. Translating gives CASSLERGDGYTF.

J is TRBJ1-6 and V is TRBV10-2, with D hard to call. Germline-derived CDR1 and CDR2 are WSHSY and SAAADI. The CDR3 consists of 15 residues. Deletions cut 6 bases from V and 0 bases from J, with 9 bases between. The CDR3 spells CASRLQNSYNSPLHF. The CDR3 coding sequence is TGCGCCAGCAGGCTACAGAACTCCTATAATTCACCCCTCCACTTT.

V gene TRBV5-1 combines with J gene TRBJ2-3, with D possibly being TRBD2 (6 bases). The CDR3 extends over 17 amino acids. Germline V gene lookup returns CDR1 SGHRS and CDR2 YFSETQ. The V gene lost 1 base and the J gene lost 1 base, with 16 bases spanning the gap. The CDR3 DNA is TGCGCCAGCAGCTTGCGGAGGGGCAGTCTCGGCACAGATACGCAGTATTTT. Translating it yields CASSLRRGSLGTDTQYF.

This rearrangement joins TRBV27 to TRBJ2-7; tentatively, D is TRBD1 (6 bases). The CDR3 spans 14 residues. The ends were cut back, 4 bases at V and 5 bases at J, with 15 bases in the middle. Germline loops: CDR1 MNHEY, CDR2 SMNVEV (reference sequence). The CDR3 bases are TGTGCCAGCAGTTCCCGCAGGGGTATCAACGAGCAGTACTTC. Its protein is CASSSRRGINEQYF.

This clone has a single count. The chain uses TRBV27 and TRBJ2-3; 9 bases are a match to TRBD2. This CDR3 spans 17 amino acids. J was trimmed by 3 bases and V by 2 bases; bases with no gene match: 9. CDR1 and CDR2 (germline): MNHEY, SMNVEV (reference sequence). The chain's CDR3 is CASSLALAGRLTDTQYF. The CDR3 nucleotides read TGTGCCAGCAGTTTAGCGCTAGCGGGGAGGTTAACAGATACGCAGTATTTT.

The J gene is TRBJ2-1, the V gene TRBV27; a possible D gene is TRBD1 (5 bases). The CDR3 runs 15 residues. The germline gives CDR1 MNHEY, CDR2 SMNVEV (reference sequence). V lost 0 bases to trimming and J lost 5 bases, with 11 bases between them. CDR3 bases: TGTGCCAGCAGTTTATCCTCGGACACTAACAATGAGCAGTTCTTC. Its translation: CASSLSSDTNNEQFF.

The V gene is TRBV9, the J gene TRBJ2-3; D is undetermined. Trimming shortened V by 0 bases and J by 0 bases, and 8 bases separated the two germline ends. The CDR3 runs 15 residues. The germline CDR1 and CDR2 sequences are SGDLS and YYNGEE. The CDR3 is CASSVDSLSTDTQYF. The CDR3 nucleotides read TGTGCCAGCAGCGTAGACTCGCTAAGCACAGATACGCAGTATTTT.

The V and J genes are TRBV5-3 and TRBJ1-1; D remains unclear. TRBV5-3 is known as an ORF, though its function is uncertain. The CDR3 sequence is 14 residues long. V lost 5 bases to trimming and J lost 0 bases, with 11 bases between them. CDR3 bases: TGTGCCAGAAGATGGAGGAGGATGAACACTGAAGCTTTCTTT. It codes for CARRWRRMNTEAFF.

The CDR3 region has the DNA TGCAGCGCCAGCCCGGGGAGCGCTGAAAAACTGTTTTTT. It is translated as CSASPGSAEKLFF. The chain recombines TRBV29-1 with TRBJ1-4; D unresolved. The V end was cut by 7 bases, the J end by 7 bases, with 16 bases between. The V gene's germline CDR1 is SQVTM and CDR2 ANQGSEA. The CDR3 extends over 13 amino acids.

CDR3 amino acids: CASSSGTPREKLFF. The DNA for the CDR3 is TGTGCCAGCAGTTCCGGGACACCAAGGGAAAAACTGTTTTTT. The rearrangement links TRBV27 to TRBJ1-4, with D perhaps matching TRBD1 (6 bases). CDR1 is MNHEY and CDR2 is SMNVEV in the germline V gene (reference sequence). The CDR3 covers 14 residues. Trimming stripped 4 bases from V and 8 bases from J, with 14 bases between.

The J gene is TRBJ1-2, the V gene TRBV5-6; the D gene is possibly TRBD1 (6 bases). The V end was cut by 0 bases, the J end by 8 bases, with 17 bases between. The CDR3 length is 15 residues. The V gene's germline CDR1 is SGHDT and CDR2 YYEEEE. The CDR3 sequence is CASSLVELGGTGYTF. The CDR3 coding sequence is TGTGCCAGCAGCTTGGTAGAGCTGGGGGGGACAGGCTACACCTTC.

This sequence joins TRBV25-1 and TRBJ2-3; 8 bases are a match to TRBD1. The CDR3 is 17 amino acids. Trimming cost V 3 bases and J 1 base; bases outside gene matches: 9. The germline V gene encodes CDR1 MGHDK and CDR2 SYGVNS. CDR3 sequence reads: CASSDPAGTGGTDTQYF. The DNA for the CDR3 is TGTGCCAGCAGTGACCCAGCCGGGACAGGAGGCACAGATACGCAGTATTTT.

The chain employs TRBV9 and TRBJ2-7; tentatively, D is TRBD2 (5 bases). Looked up from germline, CDR1 is SGDLS and CDR2 is YYNGEE. The CDR3 contains 13 residues. Between the trimmed V and J ends, which lost 2 bases and 4 bases, there was a span of 10 bases. This CDR3 is CASSVGVGYEQYF. In nucleotides, the CDR3 is TGTGCCAGCAGCGTGGGAGTAGGTTACGAGCAGTACTTC.

This clone was seen more than once but under ten times. This chain joins TRBV14 and TRBJ2-1; 9 bases agree with TRBD2. Germline V gene data show CDR1 as SGHDN and CDR2 as FVKESK. V was pared by 1 base and J by 4 bases, with 11 bases of the junction left unmatched. The CDR3 covers 18 residues. This CDR3 is CASSQVRIAGDRYNEQFF. The CDR3 DNA sequence: TGTGCCAGCAGCCAAGTAAGGATAGCGGGAGATAGATACAATGAGCAGTTCTTC.

This clone has only one observation. This rearrangement joins TRBV27 to TRBJ1-2; D may be TRBD1 (6 bases). The germline CDR1 and CDR2 sequences are MNHEY and SMNVEV (reference sequence). Trimming removed 4 bases at V and 4 bases at J, with 10 bases between. The CDR3 covers 13 residues. In DNA form, the CDR3 reads TGTGCCAGCAGTTGGGGGGGCAGCTATGGCTACACCTTC. Protein product: CASSWGGSYGYTF.